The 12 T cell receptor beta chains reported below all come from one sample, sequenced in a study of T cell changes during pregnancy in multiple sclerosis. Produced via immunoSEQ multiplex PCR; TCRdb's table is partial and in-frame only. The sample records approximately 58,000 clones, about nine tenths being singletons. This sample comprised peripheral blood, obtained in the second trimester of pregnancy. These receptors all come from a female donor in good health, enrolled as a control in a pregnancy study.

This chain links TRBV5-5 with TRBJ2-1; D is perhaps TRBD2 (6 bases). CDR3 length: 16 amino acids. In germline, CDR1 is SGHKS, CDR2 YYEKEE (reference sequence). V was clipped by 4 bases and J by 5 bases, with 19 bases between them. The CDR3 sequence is CASSMDGLATHNEQFF. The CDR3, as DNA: TGTGCCAGCAGCATGGATGGGCTAGCGACCCACAATGAGCAGTTCTTC.

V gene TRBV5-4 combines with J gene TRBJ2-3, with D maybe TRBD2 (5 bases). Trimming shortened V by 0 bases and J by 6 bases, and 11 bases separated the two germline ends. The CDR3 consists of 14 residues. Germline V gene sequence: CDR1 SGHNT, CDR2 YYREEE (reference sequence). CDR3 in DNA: TGTGCCAGCAGCTTGGGGCTCTCTAGCGATACGCAGTATTTT. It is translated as CASSLGLSSDTQYF.

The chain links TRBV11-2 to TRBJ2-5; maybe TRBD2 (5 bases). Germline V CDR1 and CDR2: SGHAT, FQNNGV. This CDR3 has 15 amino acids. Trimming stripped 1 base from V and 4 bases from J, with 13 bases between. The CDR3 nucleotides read TGTGCCAGCAGCTTAGGATCGGGGAGTGGAGAGACCCAGTACTTC. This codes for CASSLGSGSGETQYF.

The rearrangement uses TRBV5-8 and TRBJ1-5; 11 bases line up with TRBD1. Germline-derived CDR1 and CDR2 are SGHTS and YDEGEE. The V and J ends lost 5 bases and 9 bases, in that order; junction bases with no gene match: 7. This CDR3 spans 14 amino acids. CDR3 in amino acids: CASSRDRGRGPQHF. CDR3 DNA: TGTGCCAGCAGTCGGGACAGGGGGAGGGGGCCCCAGCATTTT.

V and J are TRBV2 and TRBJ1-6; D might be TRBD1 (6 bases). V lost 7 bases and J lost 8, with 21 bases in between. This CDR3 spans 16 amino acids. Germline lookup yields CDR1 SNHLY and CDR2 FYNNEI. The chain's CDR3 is CASTQQRQATDSPLHF. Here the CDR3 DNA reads TGTGCCAGCACCCAACAACGACAGGCGACGGATTCACCCCTCCACTTT.

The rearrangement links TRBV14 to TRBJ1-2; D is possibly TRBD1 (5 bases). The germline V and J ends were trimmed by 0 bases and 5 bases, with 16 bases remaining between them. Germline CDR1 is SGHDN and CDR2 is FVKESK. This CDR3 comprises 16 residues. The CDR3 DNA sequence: TGTGCCAGCAGCCAAGAAAGTGATTGGGGGGGTTATGGCTACACCTTC. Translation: CASSQESDWGGYGYTF.

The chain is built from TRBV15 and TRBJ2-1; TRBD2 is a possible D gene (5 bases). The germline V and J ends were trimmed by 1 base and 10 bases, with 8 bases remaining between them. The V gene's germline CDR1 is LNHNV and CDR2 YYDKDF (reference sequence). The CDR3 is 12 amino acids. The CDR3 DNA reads TGTGCCACCAGCAGAGCAACGGGAGAGCAGTTCTTC. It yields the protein CATSRATGEQFF.

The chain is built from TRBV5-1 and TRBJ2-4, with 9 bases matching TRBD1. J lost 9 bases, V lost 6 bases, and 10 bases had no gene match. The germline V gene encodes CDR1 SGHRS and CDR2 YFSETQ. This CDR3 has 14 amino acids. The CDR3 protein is CASKQGAVSPIQYF. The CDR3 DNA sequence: TGCGCCAGCAAACAGGGGGCCGTATCCCCCATTCAGTACTTC.

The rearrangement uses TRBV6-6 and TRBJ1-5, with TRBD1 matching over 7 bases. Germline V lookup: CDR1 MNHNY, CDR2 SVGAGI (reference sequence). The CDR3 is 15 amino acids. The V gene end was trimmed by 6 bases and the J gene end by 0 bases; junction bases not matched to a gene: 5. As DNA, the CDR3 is TGTGCCAGCAGCATGACAGGGCTTAGCAATCAGCCCCAGCATTTT. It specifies CASSMTGLSNQPQHF.

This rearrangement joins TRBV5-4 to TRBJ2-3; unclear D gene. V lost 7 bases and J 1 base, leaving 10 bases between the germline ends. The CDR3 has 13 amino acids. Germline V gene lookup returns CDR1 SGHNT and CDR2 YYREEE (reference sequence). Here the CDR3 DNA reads TGTGCCAGCTCACTTTTTCGCACAGATACGCAGTATTTT. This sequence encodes CASSLFRTDTQYF.

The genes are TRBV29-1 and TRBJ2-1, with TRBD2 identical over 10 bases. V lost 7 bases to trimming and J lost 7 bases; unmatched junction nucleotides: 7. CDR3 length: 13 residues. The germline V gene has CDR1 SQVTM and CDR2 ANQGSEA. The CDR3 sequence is CSASTSGQNEQFF. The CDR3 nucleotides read TGCAGCGCCTCGACTAGCGGGCAAAATGAGCAGTTCTTC.

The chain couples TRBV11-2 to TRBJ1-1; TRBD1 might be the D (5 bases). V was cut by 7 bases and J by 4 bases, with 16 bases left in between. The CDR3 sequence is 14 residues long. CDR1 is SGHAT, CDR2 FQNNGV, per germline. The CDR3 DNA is TGTGCCAGCACCACCGTGGGGGGTCTCACTGAAGCTTTCTTT. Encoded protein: CASTTVGGLTEAFF.